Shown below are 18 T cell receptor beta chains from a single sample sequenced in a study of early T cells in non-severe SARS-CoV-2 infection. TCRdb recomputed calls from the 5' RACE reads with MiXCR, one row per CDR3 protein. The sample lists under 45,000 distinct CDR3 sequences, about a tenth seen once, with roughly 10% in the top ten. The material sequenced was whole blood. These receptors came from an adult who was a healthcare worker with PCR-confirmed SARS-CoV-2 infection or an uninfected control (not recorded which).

CDR3 coding DNA: TGTGCCAGCAGTTTTGCTCGGGAACCCCTCTCTGGGGCCAACGTCCTGACTTTC. As protein: CASSFAREPLSGANVLTF. The chain is built from TRBV12-3 or TRBV12-4 and TRBJ2-6; maybe TRBD2 (5 bases). Between the trimmed V and J ends, which lost 3 bases and 0 bases, there was a span of 15 bases. The CDR3 covers 18 residues.

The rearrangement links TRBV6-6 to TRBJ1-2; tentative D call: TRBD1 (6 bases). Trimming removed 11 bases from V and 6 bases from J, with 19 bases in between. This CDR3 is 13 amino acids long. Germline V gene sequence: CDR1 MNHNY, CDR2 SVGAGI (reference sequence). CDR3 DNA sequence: TGTGCCTCACGGGGGCAGGGGTCGGATGGCTACACCTTC. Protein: CASRGQGSDGYTF.

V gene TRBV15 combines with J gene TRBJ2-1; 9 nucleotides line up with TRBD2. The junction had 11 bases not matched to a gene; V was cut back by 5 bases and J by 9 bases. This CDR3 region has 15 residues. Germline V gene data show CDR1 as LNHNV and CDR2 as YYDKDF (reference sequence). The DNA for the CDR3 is TGTGCCACCAGCGCAAGCGGGGGGTATTCTGGTGAGCAGTTCTTC. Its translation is CATSASGGYSGEQFF.

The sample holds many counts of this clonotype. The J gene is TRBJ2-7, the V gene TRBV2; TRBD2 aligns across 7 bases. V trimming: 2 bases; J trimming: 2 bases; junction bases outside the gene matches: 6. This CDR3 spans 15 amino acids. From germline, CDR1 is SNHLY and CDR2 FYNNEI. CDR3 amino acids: CASSESGTRPYEQYF. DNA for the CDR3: TGTGCCAGCAGTGAAAGCGGGACCCGACCCTACGAGCAGTACTTC.

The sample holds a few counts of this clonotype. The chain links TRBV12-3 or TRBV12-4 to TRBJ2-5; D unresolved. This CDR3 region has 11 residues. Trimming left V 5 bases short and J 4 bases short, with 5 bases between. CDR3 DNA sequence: TGTGCCAGCAGTCCAGCAGAGACCCAGTACTTC. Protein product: CASSPAETQYF.

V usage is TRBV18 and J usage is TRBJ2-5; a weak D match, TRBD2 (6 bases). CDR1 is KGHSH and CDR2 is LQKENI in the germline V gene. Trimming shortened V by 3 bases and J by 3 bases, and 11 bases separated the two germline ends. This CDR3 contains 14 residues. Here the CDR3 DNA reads TGTGCCAGCTCACCCGGGACTTCAGAAGAGACCCAGTACTTC. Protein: CASSPGTSEETQYF.

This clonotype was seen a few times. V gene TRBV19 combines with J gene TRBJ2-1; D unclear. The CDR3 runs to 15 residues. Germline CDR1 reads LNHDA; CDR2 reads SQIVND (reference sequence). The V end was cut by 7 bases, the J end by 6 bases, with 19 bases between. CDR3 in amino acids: CASTSPNRRFNEQFF. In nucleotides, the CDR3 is TGTGCCAGTACCTCTCCGAACCGCAGGTTCAATGAGCAGTTCTTC. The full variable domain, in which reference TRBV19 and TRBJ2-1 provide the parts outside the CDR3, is DGGITQSPKYLFRKEGQNVTLSCEQNLNHDAMYWYRQDPGQGLRLIYYSQIVNDFQKGDIAEGYSVSREKKESFPLTVTSAQKNPTAFYLCASTSPNRRFNEQFFGPGTRLTVL.

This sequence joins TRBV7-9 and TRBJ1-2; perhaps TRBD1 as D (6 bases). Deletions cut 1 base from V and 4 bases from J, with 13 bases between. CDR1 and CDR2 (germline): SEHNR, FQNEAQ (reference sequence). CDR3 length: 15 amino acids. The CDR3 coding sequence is TGTGCCAGCAGCTTAGGGGGACAAGCGTCCTATGGCTACACCTTC. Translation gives CASSLGGQASYGYTF.

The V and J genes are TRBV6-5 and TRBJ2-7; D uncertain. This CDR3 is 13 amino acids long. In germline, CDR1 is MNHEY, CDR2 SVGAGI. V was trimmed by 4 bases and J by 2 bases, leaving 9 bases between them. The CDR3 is CASSSTVAYEQYF. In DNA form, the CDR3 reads TGTGCCAGCAGTTCCACCGTAGCCTACGAGCAGTACTTC.

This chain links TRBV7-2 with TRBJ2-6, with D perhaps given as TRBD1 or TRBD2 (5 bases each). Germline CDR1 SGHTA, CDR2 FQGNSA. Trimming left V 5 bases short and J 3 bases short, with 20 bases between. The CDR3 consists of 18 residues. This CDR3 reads CASSHQGTSSGGANVLTF. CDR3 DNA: TGTGCCAGCAGCCATCAAGGGACGTCGTCTGGTGGGGCCAACGTCCTGACTTTC.

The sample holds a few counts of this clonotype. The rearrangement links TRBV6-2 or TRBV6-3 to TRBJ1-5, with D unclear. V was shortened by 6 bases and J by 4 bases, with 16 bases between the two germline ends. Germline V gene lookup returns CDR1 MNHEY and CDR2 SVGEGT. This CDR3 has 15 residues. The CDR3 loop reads CASRLASGPNQPQHF. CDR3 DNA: TGTGCCAGCAGACTGGCCAGTGGACCGAATCAGCCCCAGCATTTT.

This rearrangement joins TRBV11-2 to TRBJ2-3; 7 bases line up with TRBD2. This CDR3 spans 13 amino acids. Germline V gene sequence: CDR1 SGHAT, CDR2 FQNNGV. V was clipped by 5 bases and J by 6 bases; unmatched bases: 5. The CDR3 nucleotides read TGTGCCAGCAGCGTAGGACTAGAGGATACGCAGTATTTT. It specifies CASSVGLEDTQYF.

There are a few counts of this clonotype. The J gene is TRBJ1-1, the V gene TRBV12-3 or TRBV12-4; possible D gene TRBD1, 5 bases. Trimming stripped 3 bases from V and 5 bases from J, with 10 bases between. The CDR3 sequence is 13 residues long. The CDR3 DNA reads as TGTGCCAGCAGTTTCTCGCAGGGTACTGAAGCTTTCTTT. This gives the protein CASSFSQGTEAFF.

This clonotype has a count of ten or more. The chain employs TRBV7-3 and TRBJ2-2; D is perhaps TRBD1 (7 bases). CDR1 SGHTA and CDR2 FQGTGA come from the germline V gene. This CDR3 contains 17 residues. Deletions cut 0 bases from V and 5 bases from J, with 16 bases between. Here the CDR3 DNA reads TGTGCCAGCAGCTTAACCGCGGGACAGATTTTAACCGGGGAGCTGTTTTTT. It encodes CASSLTAGQILTGELFF. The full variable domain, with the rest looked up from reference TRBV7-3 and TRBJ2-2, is GAGVSQTPSNKVTEKGKYVELRCDPISGHTALYWYRQSLGQGPEFLIYFQGTGAADDSGLPNDRFFAVRPEGSVSTLKIQRTERGDSAVYLCASSLTAGQILTGELFFGEGSRLTVL.

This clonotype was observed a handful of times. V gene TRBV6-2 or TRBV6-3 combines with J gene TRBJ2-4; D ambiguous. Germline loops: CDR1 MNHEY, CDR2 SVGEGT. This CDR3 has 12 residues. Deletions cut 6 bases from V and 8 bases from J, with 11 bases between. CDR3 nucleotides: TGTGCCAGCAGCCCCGGGTGGGACATTCAGTACTTC. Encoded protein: CASSPGWDIQYF.

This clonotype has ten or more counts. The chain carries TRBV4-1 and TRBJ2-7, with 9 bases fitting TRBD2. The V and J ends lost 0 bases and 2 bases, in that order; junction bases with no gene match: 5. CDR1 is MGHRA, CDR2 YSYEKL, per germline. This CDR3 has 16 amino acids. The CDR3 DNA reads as TGCGCCAGCAGCCAAGATGATCTAGCGGGGCCCTACGAGCAGTACTTC. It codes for CASSQDDLAGPYEQYF.

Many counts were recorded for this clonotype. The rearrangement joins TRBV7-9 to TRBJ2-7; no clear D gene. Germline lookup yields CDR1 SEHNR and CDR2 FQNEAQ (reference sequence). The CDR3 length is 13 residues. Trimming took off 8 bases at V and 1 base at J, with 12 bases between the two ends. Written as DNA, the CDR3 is TGTGCCAGCGGAACGGGCCAATCCTACGAGCAGTACTTC. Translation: CASGTGQSYEQYF.

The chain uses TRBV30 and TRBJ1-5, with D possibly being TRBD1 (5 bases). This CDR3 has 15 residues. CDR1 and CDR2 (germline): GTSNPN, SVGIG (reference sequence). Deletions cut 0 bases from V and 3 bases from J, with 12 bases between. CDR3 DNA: TGTGCCTGGAGTGTCGGCAGGGCCGACAATCAGCCCCAGCATTTT. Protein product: CAWSVGRADNQPQHF. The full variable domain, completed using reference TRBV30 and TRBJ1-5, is SQTIHQWPATLVQPVGSPLSLECTVEGTSNPNLYWYRQAAGRGLQLLFYSVGIGQISSEVPQNLSASRPQDRQFILSSKKLLLSDSGFYLCAWSVGRADNQPQHFGDGTRLSIL.